The 29 T cell receptor beta chains reported below all come from one sample, sequenced in a study of T-cell reconstitution after alpha-beta-depleted transplantation in children. A library of TCRbeta sequences, prepared with unique molecular identifiers, was generated. TCRdb passed the PCR reads through MiXCR, listing each CDR3 protein once. The sample shows nearly 20,000 distinct CDR3 sequences, under 15% of them seen only once. The sequenced sample was PBMCs, mostly from graft donor cells, obtained 60 days after TCRalphabeta/CD19-depleted stem cell transplant. The receptors originated from a female patient under 10 years old who had a stem cell transplant for congenital amegakaryocytic thrombocytopenia, so the T cells may come from the graft donor.

This clonotype was seen a handful of times. This chain uses TRBV20-1 with TRBJ2-2; unclear D gene. CDR1 is DFQATT, CDR2 SNEGSKA, per germline (reference sequence). The length of the CDR3 is 13 residues. Deletions cut 0 bases from V and 7 bases from J, with 9 bases between. The CDR3 nucleotides read TGCAGTGCTAGAGATCTAGGTATCGGGGAGCTGTTTTTT. It yields the protein CSARDLGIGELFF.

This clonotype was found many times. The CDR3 loop reads CASRRGGAHNEQFF. The CDR3 nucleotides are TGTGCCAGCAGGAGGGGCGGGGCTCACAATGAGCAGTTCTTC. The genes are TRBV5-4 and TRBJ2-1, with a tentative D call TRBD2 (6 bases). Per germline, CDR1 SGHNT and CDR2 YYREEE (reference sequence). V lost 5 bases, J lost 5 bases, and 14 bases lay in between. The CDR3 is 14 amino acids.

This clonotype was recorded many times. The chain employs TRBV5-1 and TRBJ1-1; no firm D call. V lost 3 bases and J 4 bases, leaving 13 bases between the germline ends. CDR3 size: 14 residues. Per germline, CDR1 SGHRS and CDR2 YFSETQ. The chain's CDR3 is CASSSPAVGTEAFF. CDR3 nucleotides: TGCGCCAGCAGCTCTCCGGCGGTTGGCACTGAAGCTTTCTTT.

This clonotype was seen more than once but under ten times. The germline gene is not matched at one end of the junction; a read error may be the cause. The chain joins TRBV12-3 or TRBV12-4 to TRBJ2-1, with a tentative D call TRBD2 (6 bases). This CDR3 contains 19 residues. The CDR3 spells CASCLALIDGKAGRYEQFF. DNA for the CDR3: TGTGCCAGCTGTTTAGCGCTAATTGACGGTAAGGCGGGACGGTATGAGCAGTTCTTC.

There are many counts of this clonotype. V gene TRBV4-1 combines with J gene TRBJ2-5; either TRBD1 or TRBD2 may fit D (7 bases each). Germline-derived CDR1 and CDR2 are MGHRA and YSYEKL. CDR3 size: 18 residues. Trimming removed 5 bases at V and 4 bases at J, with 26 bases between. CDR3 sequence reads: CASSSAEGGDSARETQYF. The CDR3 DNA sequence: TGCGCCAGCAGCTCAGCAGAAGGGGGGGACAGCGCAAGAGAGACCCAGTACTTC.

This clonotype was detected many times. The CDR3 DNA reads TGTGCCAGCAGCTCCCGGAGTAGCGGCCTACGAGAGACCCAGTACTTC. Protein: CASSSRSSGLRETQYF. The chain is built from TRBV7-2 and TRBJ2-5; TRBD2 is a possible D gene (6 bases). V shed 4 bases and J shed 4 bases, with 19 bases lying between them. The CDR3 covers 16 residues. The germline V gene encodes CDR1 SGHTA and CDR2 FQGNSA.

The J gene is TRBJ2-6, the V gene TRBV10-3, with 10 nucleotides matching TRBD2. CDR3 length: 16 residues. Losses at the gene ends were 10 bases for V and 0 bases for J; bases not matched to a gene: 6. Germline V gives CDR1 ENHRY, CDR2 SYGVKD. The CDR3 is CASLAGGVSGANVLTF. The DNA for the CDR3 is TGTGCCAGCTTAGCGGGGGGAGTCTCTGGGGCCAACGTCCTGACTTTC.

This clonotype was recorded at least ten times. V is TRBV25-1 and J is TRBJ1-3; weak D call: TRBD1 (5 bases). The V gene lost 4 bases and the J gene lost 4 bases, with 8 bases spanning the gap. The germline CDR1 and CDR2 sequences are MGHDK and SYGVNS. The CDR3 runs 13 residues. DNA of the CDR3: TGTGCCAGCAGTGGGACACGGGGAAACACCATATATTTT. It encodes CASSGTRGNTIYF.

J is TRBJ1-5 and V is TRBV6-5, with D possibly matching TRBD1 (6 bases). Germline V gene lookup returns CDR1 MNHEY and CDR2 SVGAGI. The V end was cut by 0 bases, the J end by 3 bases, with 15 bases between. The length of the CDR3 is 17 residues. CDR3 region: CASSYSIWGGLNQPQHF. CDR3 sequence (DNA): TGTGCCAGCAGTTACTCGATTTGGGGGGGCCTCAATCAGCCCCAGCATTTT.

This clonotype showed up many times. The junction differs from germline at one of its ends, possibly a read error. The chain carries TRBV6-5 and TRBJ2-5; TRBD2 matches 13 bases. This CDR3 is 18 amino acids long. CDR1 MNHEY and CDR2 SVGAGI come from the germline V gene. The CDR3, as DNA: TGTGCCACCAGTTCGCGACTAGCGGGAGGAGAAGGATTGGAGACCCAGTACTTC. Translating it yields CATSSRLAGGEGLETQYF.

This clonotype was observed many times. This chain connects TRBV20-1 to TRBJ2-2; D perhaps matches TRBD2 (6 bases). The CDR3 covers 12 residues. Germline loops: CDR1 DFQATT, CDR2 SNEGSKA (reference sequence). V gave up 6 bases and J gave up 5 bases, with 10 bases separating them. The CDR3 DNA sequence: TGCAGTGCGTCTAGCGAGACCGGGGAGCTGTTTTTT. This encodes CSASSETGELFF.

CDR3 in DNA: TGTGCCAGCAGCCAAGATCACTGGGGGCGCACGGAGACCCAGTACTTC. The encoded protein is CASSQDHWGRTETQYF. The gene calls are TRBV3-1 and TRBJ2-5, with D perhaps TRBD1 (6 bases). CDR1 LGHDT and CDR2 YNNKEL come from the germline V gene (reference sequence). The length of the CDR3 is 16 residues. Trimming removed 0 bases at V and 5 bases at J, with 16 bases between.

This clonotype was seen ten or more times. The gene calls are TRBV5-1 and TRBJ2-3; 8 nucleotides agree with TRBD2. The V gene's germline CDR1 is SGHRS and CDR2 YFSETQ. After removal of 3 bases from V and 6 bases from J, the junction contained 9 bases not matched to a gene. The CDR3 totals 15 residues. CDR3: CASSSEGREADTQYF. In DNA form, the CDR3 reads TGCGCCAGCAGCTCCGAAGGGCGGGAGGCGGATACGCAGTATTTT.

This clonotype came up many times. The chain has TRBV5-1 and TRBJ2-7, with D possibly being TRBD1 (6 bases). The CDR3 contains 13 residues. V was cut by 4 bases and J by 3 bases, with 11 bases left in between. The germline CDR1 and CDR2 sequences are SGHRS and YFSETQ. In DNA, the CDR3 is TGCGCCAGCAGCACCCAAGGGGGCTACGAGCAGTACTTC. Amino acid sequence: CASSTQGGYEQYF.

There are many counts of this clonotype. The gene calls are TRBV7-2 and TRBJ2-7; TRBD2 matches 8 bases. The germline CDR1 and CDR2 sequences are SGHTA and FQGNSA. CDR3 length: 14 amino acids. V dropped 5 bases and J dropped 6; count of bases not matched to a gene: 9. CDR3 coding DNA: TGTGCCAGCAGCCTTAGGACTAGCTCGTCCGAGCAGTACTTC. Protein: CASSLRTSSSEQYF.

There are many counts of this clonotype. The chain couples TRBV20-1 to TRBJ2-7; no clear D gene. The CDR3 loop spans 13 amino acids. Germline V CDR1 and CDR2: DFQATT, SNEGSKA (reference sequence). Trimming pared 4 bases from V and 3 bases from J, leaving 13 bases between. In DNA form, the CDR3 reads TGCAGTGCTACTAACGGATCCTTCTACGAGCAGTACTTC. It is translated as CSATNGSFYEQYF.

This clonotype was picked up many times. The rearrangement links TRBV18 to TRBJ2-2; D possibly uses TRBD1 or TRBD2 (5 bases each). CDR3 length: 15 amino acids. V lost 1 base, J lost 3 bases, and 9 bases lay in between. In germline, CDR1 is KGHSH, CDR2 LQKENI. CDR3 in amino acids: CASSPRLGDTGELFF. The CDR3 bases are TGTGCCAGCTCACCACGTCTGGGGGACACCGGGGAGCTGTTTTTT.

In its sample, this clonotype is medium-sized (0.01 to 0.1%). The chain couples TRBV10-3 to TRBJ1-6, with D possibly TRBD1 on 6 matching bases. Germline lookup yields CDR1 ENHRY and CDR2 SYGVKD. V was pared by 6 bases and J by 7 bases, with 13 bases between. The CDR3 is 14 residues long. CDR3 in amino acids: CAIRREGDNSPLHF. CDR3 DNA sequence: TGTGCCATCAGAAGAGAGGGGGACAATTCACCCCTCCACTTT.

The gene calls are TRBV29-1 and TRBJ2-1, with a weak D call TRBD2 (6 bases). The CDR3 has 11 residues. Trimming removed 4 bases at V and 12 bases at J, with 13 bases between. Germline CDR1 reads SQVTM; CDR2 reads ANQGSEA. The CDR3 region is CSVATSTGQFF. In nucleotides, the CDR3 is TGCAGCGTTGCAACTAGCACAGGGCAGTTCTTC.

The sample holds many counts of this clonotype. J is TRBJ2-7 and V is TRBV7-9, with 8 nucleotides matching TRBD2. Germline V gives CDR1 SEHNR, CDR2 FQNEAQ (reference sequence). The CDR3 totals 15 residues. J was trimmed by 5 bases and V by 2 bases; bases with no gene match: 8. The CDR3 spells CASSLIGGRFNEQYF. As DNA, the CDR3 is TGTGCCAGCAGCTTAATCGGCGGGAGGTTCAACGAGCAGTACTTC.

This clonotype was counted at least ten times. The chain is built from TRBV20-1 and TRBJ2-7, with 9 bases aligning to TRBD2. The germline V gene has CDR1 DFQATT and CDR2 SNEGSKA (reference sequence). V was clipped by 3 bases and J by 5 bases; unmatched bases: 5. This CDR3 is 13 amino acids long. CDR3 bases: TGCAGTGCTAGCTGGACTAGCGATCACGAGCAGTACTTC. This encodes CSASWTSDHEQYF.

This clonotype was seen repeatedly, ten times or more. CDR3 nucleotides: TGTGCCAGCTCACCTGACAGATACGAGCAGTACTTC. Protein: CASSPDRYEQYF. The chain links TRBV18 to TRBJ2-7; maybe TRBD1 (5 bases). CDR1 and CDR2 (germline): KGHSH, LQKENI. Between the trimmed V and J ends, which lost 3 bases and 4 bases, there was a span of 7 bases. CDR3 length: 12 amino acids.

This clonotype was counted at least ten times. This chain uses TRBV29-1 with TRBJ2-1; D perhaps matches TRBD2 (6 bases). V was cut by 7 bases and J by 4 bases, with 14 bases left in between. The CDR3 sequence is 13 residues long. Germline CDR1 is SQVTM and CDR2 is ANQGSEA. The DNA of the CDR3 is TGCAGCGCCGGGGACTCCCTTTACAATGAGCAGTTCTTC. This translates into CSAGDSLYNEQFF.

At least ten counts were recorded for this clonotype. The chain uses TRBV16 and TRBJ2-5; tentative D call: TRBD2 (6 bases). Trimming removed 0 bases from V and 4 bases from J, with 12 bases in between. The germline V gene encodes CDR1 KGHSY and CDR2 FQNENV. The CDR3 spans 15 residues. The CDR3 bases are TGTGCCAGCAGCCAATCGTCTAGCGCTGGAGAGACCCAGTACTTC. Translated: CASSQSSSAGETQYF.

This clonotype was detected many times. The J gene is TRBJ2-7, the V gene TRBV10-2, with a tentative D call TRBD2 (6 bases). V was pared by 8 bases and J by 3 bases, with 17 bases between. CDR1 is WSHSY, CDR2 SAAADI, per germline. This CDR3 spans 14 amino acids. CDR3 sequence reads: CASAGTYLNYEQYF. As DNA, the CDR3 is TGCGCCAGCGCTGGGACTTACTTAAACTACGAGCAGTACTTC.

In its sample, this clonotype was seen many times. The chain links TRBV20-1 to TRBJ2-1; D is possibly TRBD1 (5 bases). This CDR3 comprises 11 residues. Germline-derived CDR1 and CDR2 are DFQATT and SNEGSKA (reference sequence). The germline V and J ends were trimmed by 6 bases and 9 bases, with 12 bases remaining between them. This CDR3 reads CSARQWGEQFF. DNA of the CDR3: TGCAGTGCAAGACAGTGGGGTGAGCAGTTCTTC.

In its sample, this clonotype was seen many times. The CDR3 DNA sequence: TGCGCCAGCAGCCCGGACAGGTTTTTATTCTTC. Residues: CASSPDRFLFF. V usage is TRBV5-1 and J usage is TRBJ2-1; 7 positions agree with TRBD1. Germline CDR1 SGHRS, CDR2 YFSETQ. There are 11 residues in the CDR3. Trimming removed 4 bases from V and 16 bases from J; junction bases left unmatched: 8.

The sample holds many counts of this clonotype. This chain connects TRBV29-1 to TRBJ1-2; tentatively, D is TRBD1 (5 bases). CDR1 is SQVTM and CDR2 is ANQGSEA in the germline V gene. This CDR3 contains 13 residues. Deletions cut 7 bases from V and 0 bases from J, with 12 bases between. This CDR3 is CSAGPRANYGYTF. CDR3 sequence (DNA): TGCAGCGCGGGGCCGAGAGCTAACTATGGCTACACCTTC. The whole variable domain, filled in from reference TRBV29-1 and TRBJ1-2, reads SAVISQKPSRDICQRGTSLTIQCQVDSQVTMMFWYRQQPGQSLTLIATANQGSEATYESGFVIDKFPISRPNLTFSTLTVSNMSPEDSSIYLCSAGPRANYGYTFGSGTRLTVV.

The chain has TRBV12-3 or TRBV12-4 and TRBJ1-6; a weak D match, TRBD1 (5 bases). Trimming took 7 bases from V and 9 from J, leaving 19 bases between them. This CDR3 has 15 residues. The chain's CDR3 is CASTPTAAGISPLHF. Written as DNA, the CDR3 is TGTGCCAGCACCCCGACAGCGGCTGGGATTTCACCCCTCCACTTT.